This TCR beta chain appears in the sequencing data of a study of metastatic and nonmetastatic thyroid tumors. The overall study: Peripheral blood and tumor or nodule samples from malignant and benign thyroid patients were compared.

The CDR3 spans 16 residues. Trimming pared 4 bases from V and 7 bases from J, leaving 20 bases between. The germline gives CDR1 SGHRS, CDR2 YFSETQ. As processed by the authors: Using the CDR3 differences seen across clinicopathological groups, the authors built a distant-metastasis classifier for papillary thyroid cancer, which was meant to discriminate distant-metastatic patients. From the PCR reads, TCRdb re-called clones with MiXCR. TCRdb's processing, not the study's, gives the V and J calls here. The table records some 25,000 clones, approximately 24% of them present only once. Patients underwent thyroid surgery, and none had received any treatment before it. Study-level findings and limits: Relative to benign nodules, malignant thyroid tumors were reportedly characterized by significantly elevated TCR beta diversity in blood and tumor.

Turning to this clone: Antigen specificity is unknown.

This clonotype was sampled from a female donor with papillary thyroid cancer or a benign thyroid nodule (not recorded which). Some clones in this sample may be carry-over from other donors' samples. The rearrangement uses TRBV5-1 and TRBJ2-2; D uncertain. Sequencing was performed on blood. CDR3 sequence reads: CASSTRTARTNGELFF. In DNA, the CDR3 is TGCGCCAGCAGCACGAGGACGGCCAGAACAAACGGGGAGCTGTTTTTT.